The 18 T cell receptor beta chains given below trace back to one sample, sequenced in a study of Tregs in tolerant kidney transplant recipients. Recipients received nonmyeloablative bone marrow transplants from related graft donors, with transient mixed chimerism. Libraries were prepared by immunoSEQ multiplex PCR; TCRdb keeps only in-frame clonotypes and omits some of them. The sample comprises about 81,000 clones, 90% to 95% of which are singletons, and more than 1.5% rests with the top ten. This sample comprised CD4+ T cells from blood (PBMCs), obtained 24 months after the transplant. Every receptor here comes from a human patient who received a combined kidney and bone marrow transplant. A subset of T cells may come from the graft donor.

V is TRBV27 and J is TRBJ2-3, with TRBD1 matching 7 bases. V shed 6 bases, J shed 2 bases, and the junction held 8 bases outside the gene matches. The V gene's germline CDR1 is MNHEY and CDR2 SMNVEV (reference sequence). CDR3 length: 15 amino acids. The CDR3 DNA sequence: TGTGCCAGCAGCTCCCCGGGACAGCCCACAGATACGCAGTATTTT. It specifies CASSSPGQPTDTQYF.

The gene calls are TRBV5-1 and TRBJ1-1, with 7 positions matching TRBD1. With V trimmed by 4 bases and J by 1 base, 10 bases remained unmatched. Germline V CDR1 and CDR2: SGHRS, YFSETQ. The CDR3 loop spans 16 amino acids. This CDR3 reads CASSQRTGNTNTEAFF. The CDR3 DNA is TGCGCCAGCAGCCAACGGACAGGTAACACGAACACTGAAGCTTTCTTT. Drawing the rest from reference TRBV5-1 and TRBJ1-1, the complete variable domain is KAGVTQTPRYLIKTRGQQVTLSCSPISGHRSVSWYQQTPGQGLQFLFEYFSETQRNKGNFPGRFSGRQFSNSRSEMNVSTLELGDSALYLCASSQRTGNTNTEAFFGQGTRLTVV.

Worth noting for this clone: Compared with germline, one end of the junction differs, possibly owing to a read error. This same CDR3 is encoded by further DNA sequences in the sample. The rearrangement links TRBV4-2 to TRBJ1-6; D might be TRBD1 (5 bases). Germline V lookup: CDR1 LGHNA, CDR2 YNFKEQ. The CDR3 is 18 residues long. The CDR3 sequence is CASSPDLQGSSYNSPLHF. The CDR3 coding sequence is TGTGCCAGCAGCCCCGACCTCCAGGGAAGCTCCTATAATTCCCCCCTCCACTTT.

The chain links TRBV9 to TRBJ2-5, with a possible D match to TRBD1 (6 bases). This CDR3 has 14 residues. From germline, CDR1 is SGDLS and CDR2 YYNGEE. V lost 7 bases, J lost 2 bases, and 15 bases lay in between. The CDR3 spells CASGIGGLQETQYF. CDR3 sequence (DNA): TGTGCCAGCGGGATAGGGGGATTACAAGAGACCCAGTACTTC.

V gene TRBV7-9 combines with J gene TRBJ2-3; D gene ambiguous. The CDR3 totals 13 residues. Looked up from germline, CDR1 is SEHNR and CDR2 is FQNEAQ (reference sequence). V was cut by 9 bases and J by 5 bases, with 15 bases left in between. This CDR3 reads CARSVPGRDTQYF. CDR3 nucleotides: TGTGCCAGATCTGTACCGGGTCGAGATACGCAGTATTTT.

The gene calls are TRBV5-1 and TRBJ1-2, with D tentatively TRBD1 (6 bases). V dropped 0 bases and J dropped 1 base, with 7 bases sitting between them. This CDR3 comprises 14 residues. Germline CDR1 is SGHRS and CDR2 is YFSETQ. CDR3 loop: CASSLGQDNYGYTF. The CDR3 bases are TGCGCCAGCAGCTTGGGACAGGATAACTATGGCTACACCTTC.

This chain connects TRBV28 to TRBJ2-7; tentative D call: TRBD1 (6 bases). Germline assignment: CDR1 MDHEN and CDR2 SYDVKM. Trimming took off 5 bases at V and 3 bases at J, with 11 bases between the two ends. The CDR3 length is 13 residues. The CDR3 coding sequence is TGTGCCAGCAGTCCTGGACAGAACTACGAGCAGTACTTC. Amino acid sequence: CASSPGQNYEQYF. Based on the CDR3 plus reference TRBV28 and TRBJ2-7, the full variable domain is DVKVTQSSRYLVKRTGEKVFLECVQDMDHENMFWYRQDPGLGLRLIYFSYDVKMKEKGDIPEGYSVSREKKERFSLILESASTNQTSMYLCASSPGQNYEQYFGPGTRLTVT.

The chain employs TRBV11-3 and TRBJ2-1, with 15 positions matching TRBD2. The CDR3 consists of 17 residues. Germline CDR1 reads SGHNT; CDR2 reads YENEEA. V lost 4 bases, J lost 4 bases, and 5 bases stayed unmatched. CDR3 DNA sequence: TGTGCCAGCAGCTCCCGGACTAGCGGGAGGGGGTACAATGAGCAGTTCTTC. Protein: CASSSRTSGRGYNEQFF.

J is TRBJ2-1 and V is TRBV4-2; 7 bases are a match to TRBD1. Germline-derived CDR1 and CDR2 are LGHNA and YNFKEQ. The CDR3 consists of 16 residues. After removal of 7 bases from V and 3 bases from J, the junction contained 12 bases not matched to a gene. The CDR3 DNA reads TGTGCCAGCACCAAGGACAGGTTCGGGCACTACAATGAGCAGTTCTTC. It specifies CASTKDRFGHYNEQFF.

The chain links TRBV9 to TRBJ2-2, with TRBD2 matching over 7 bases. CDR3 length equals 15 residues. Germline V gene sequence: CDR1 SGDLS, CDR2 YYNGEE. After removal of 4 bases from V and 2 bases from J, the junction contained 5 bases not matched to a gene. This CDR3 reads CASSRGLLNTGELFF. In DNA, the CDR3 is TGTGCCAGCAGCAGGGGACTACTAAACACCGGGGAGCTGTTTTTT.

V gene TRBV7-2 combines with J gene TRBJ1-2; 8 bases match TRBD1. This CDR3 spans 14 amino acids. Germline CDR1 SGHTA, CDR2 FQGNSA. V was pared by 2 bases and J by 6 bases, with 5 bases of the junction left unmatched. CDR3 DNA sequence: TGTGCCAGCAGCTTAAACAGGGGGAGGGATGGCTACACCTTC. Translating it yields CASSLNRGRDGYTF. The full variable domain, completed using reference TRBV7-2 and TRBJ1-2, is GAGVSQSPSNKVTEKGKDVELRCDPISGHTALYWYRQSLGQGLEFLIYFQGNSAPDKSGLPSDRFSAERTGGSVSTLTIQRTQQEDSAVYLCASSLNRGRDGYTFGSGTRLTVV.

The V and J genes are TRBV18 and TRBJ2-7; no reliable D call. V dropped 6 bases and J dropped 6 bases, with 15 bases sitting between them. The CDR3 spans 13 residues. Germline V CDR1 and CDR2: KGHSH, LQKENI. CDR3 sequence (DNA): TGTGCCAGCTCCCAGTTACGGTCGGGCGAGCAGTACTTC. This codes for CASSQLRSGEQYF.

V gene TRBV6-4 combines with J gene TRBJ2-5; TRBD2 matches 9 bases. With V trimmed by 6 bases and J by 6 bases, 8 bases remained unmatched. The CDR3 has 14 residues. In germline, CDR1 is MRHNA, CDR2 SNTAGT. CDR3 in amino acids: CASSRPSGGKTQYF. For the CDR3, the DNA is TGTGCCAGCAGCCGTCCCAGCGGGGGGAAGACCCAGTACTTC.

The chain combines TRBV15 with TRBJ1-2, with 7 bases that match TRBD1. The CDR3 loop spans 12 amino acids. The germline V gene has CDR1 LNHNV and CDR2 YYDKDF (reference sequence). The V segment lost 2 bases and the J segment 10 bases; nucleotides outside the gene matches: 4. CDR3: CATSRTGTDYTF. In nucleotides, the CDR3 is TGTGCCACCAGCAGAACCGGGACAGACTACACCTTC.

V gene TRBV19 combines with J gene TRBJ2-7; TRBD1 might be the D (5 bases). The CDR3 contains 15 residues. Germline values: CDR1 LNHDA, CDR2 SQIVND (reference sequence). The germline V and J ends were trimmed by 3 bases and 4 bases, with 16 bases remaining between them. Written as DNA, the CDR3 is TGTGCCAGTAGTATGGGGCAATCGTGGGGTTACGAGCAGTACTTC. Protein sequence: CASSMGQSWGYEQYF.

The chain is built from TRBV5-1 and TRBJ2-5; perhaps TRBD1 as D (6 bases). Between the trimmed V and J ends, which lost 4 bases and 5 bases, there was a span of 9 bases. This CDR3 has 12 residues. Germline V gives CDR1 SGHRS, CDR2 YFSETQ. CDR3: CASSTGTETQYF. Here the CDR3 DNA reads TGCGCCAGCAGCACAGGGACGGAGACCCAGTACTTC.

The V and J genes are TRBV5-1 and TRBJ2-7; the match to TRBD2 covers 8 bases. The CDR3 consists of 14 residues. Germline V gene lookup returns CDR1 SGHRS and CDR2 YFSETQ. The V and J ends lost 2 bases and 7 bases, in that order; junction bases with no gene match: 8. The chain's CDR3 is CASSFETSASEQYF. DNA for the CDR3: TGCGCCAGCAGCTTTGAGACTAGCGCCTCGGAGCAGTACTTC.

This rearrangement joins TRBV10-2 to TRBJ2-3, with a weak D call TRBD2 (6 bases). V was trimmed by 7 bases and J by 0 bases, leaving 14 bases between them. Germline V gene sequence: CDR1 WSHSY, CDR2 SAAADI. The CDR3 loop spans 15 amino acids. The DNA of the CDR3 is TGCGCCAGCACCGGGACTCCAATAAGCACAGATACGCAGTATTTT. Its protein is CASTGTPISTDTQYF.